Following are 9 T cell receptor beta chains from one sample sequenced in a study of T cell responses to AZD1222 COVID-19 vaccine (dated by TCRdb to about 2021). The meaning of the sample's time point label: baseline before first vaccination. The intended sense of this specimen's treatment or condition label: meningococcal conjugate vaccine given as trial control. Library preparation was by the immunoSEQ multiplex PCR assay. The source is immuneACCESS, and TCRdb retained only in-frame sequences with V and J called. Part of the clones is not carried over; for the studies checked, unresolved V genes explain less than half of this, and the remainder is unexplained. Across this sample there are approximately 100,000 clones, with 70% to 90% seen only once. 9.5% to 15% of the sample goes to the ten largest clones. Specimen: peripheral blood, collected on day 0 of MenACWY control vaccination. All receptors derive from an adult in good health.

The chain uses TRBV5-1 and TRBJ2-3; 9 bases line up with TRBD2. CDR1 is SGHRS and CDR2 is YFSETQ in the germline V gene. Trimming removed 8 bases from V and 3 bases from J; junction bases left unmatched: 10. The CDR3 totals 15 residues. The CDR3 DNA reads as TGCGCCAGTAAGCTAGCGGGACTTAGGACAGATACGCAGTATTTT. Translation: CASKLAGLRTDTQYF.

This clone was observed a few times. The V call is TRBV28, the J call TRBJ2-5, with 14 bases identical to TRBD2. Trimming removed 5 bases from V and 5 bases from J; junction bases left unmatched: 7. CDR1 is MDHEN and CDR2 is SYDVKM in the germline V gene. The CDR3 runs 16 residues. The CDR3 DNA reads TGTGCCAGCAGTCACCTGACTAGCGGGGGGGCTGAGACCCAGTACTTC. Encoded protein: CASSHLTSGGAETQYF.

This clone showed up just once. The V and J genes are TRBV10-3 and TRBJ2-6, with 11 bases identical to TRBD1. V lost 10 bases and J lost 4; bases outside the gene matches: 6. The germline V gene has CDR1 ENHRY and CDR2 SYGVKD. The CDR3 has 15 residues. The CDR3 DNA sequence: TGTGCCACCGGGGACAGGGGGGCCGGGGCCAACGTCCTGACTTTC. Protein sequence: CATGDRGAGANVLTF.

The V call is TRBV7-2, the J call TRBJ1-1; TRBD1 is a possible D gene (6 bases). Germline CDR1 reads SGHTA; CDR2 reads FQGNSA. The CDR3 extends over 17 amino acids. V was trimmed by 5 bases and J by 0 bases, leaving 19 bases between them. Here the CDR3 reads CASSAYRRGQLNTEAFF. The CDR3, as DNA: TGTGCCAGCAGCGCATATCGACGAGGACAGCTGAACACTGAAGCTTTCTTT.

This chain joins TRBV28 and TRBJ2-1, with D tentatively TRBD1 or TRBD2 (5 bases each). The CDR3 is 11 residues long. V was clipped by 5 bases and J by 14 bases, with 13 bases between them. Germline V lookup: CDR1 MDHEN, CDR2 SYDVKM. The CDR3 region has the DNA TGTGCCAGCAGTGAGGGGATTACGGAGTTCTTC. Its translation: CASSEGITEFF. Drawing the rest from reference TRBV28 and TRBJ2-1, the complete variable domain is DVKVTQSSRYLVKRTGEKVFLECVQDMDHENMFWYRQDPGLGLRLIYFSYDVKMKEKGDIPEGYSVSREKKERFSLILESASTNQTSMYLCASSEGITEFFGPGTRLTVL.

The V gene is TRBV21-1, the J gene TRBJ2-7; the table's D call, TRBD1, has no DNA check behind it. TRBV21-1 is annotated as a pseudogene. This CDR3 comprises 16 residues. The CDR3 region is CASSSTGQASSYEQYF. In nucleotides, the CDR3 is TGTGCCAGCAGCTCAACCGGTCAGGCCAGCTCCTACGAGCAGTACTTC.

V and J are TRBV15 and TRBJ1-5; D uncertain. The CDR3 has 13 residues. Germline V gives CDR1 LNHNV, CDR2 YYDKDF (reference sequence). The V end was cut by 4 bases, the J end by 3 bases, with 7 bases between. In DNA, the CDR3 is TGTGCCACCAGCACGGGGTCCAATCAGCCCCAGCATTTT. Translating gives CATSTGSNQPQHF.

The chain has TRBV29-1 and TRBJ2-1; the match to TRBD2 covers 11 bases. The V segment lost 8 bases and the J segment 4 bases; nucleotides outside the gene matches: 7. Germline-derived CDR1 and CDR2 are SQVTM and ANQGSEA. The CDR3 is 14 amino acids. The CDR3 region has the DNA TGCAGCTCCGCGACTAGCGGGGCTTACAATGAGCAGTTCTTC. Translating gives CSSATSGAYNEQFF.

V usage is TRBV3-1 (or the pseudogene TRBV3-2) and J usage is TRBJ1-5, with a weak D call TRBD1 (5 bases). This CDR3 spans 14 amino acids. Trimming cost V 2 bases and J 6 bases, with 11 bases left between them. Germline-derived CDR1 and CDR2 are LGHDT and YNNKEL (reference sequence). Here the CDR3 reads CASSQRGGSQPQHF. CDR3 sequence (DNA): TGTGCCAGCAGCCAAAGGGGAGGTAGTCAGCCCCAGCATTTT.